This TCR beta chain is from a study of early T cells in non-severe SARS-CoV-2 infection. Background on the study: Unpaired chains resulted from sequencing bulk RNA of unsorted whole blood. Study-wide points: VDJdb matching, biased toward anti-spike CD8 responses, missed private and CD4 specificities.

TCRdb itself ran the 5' RACE reads through MiXCR, one entry per CDR3 protein. The repertoire includes tens of thousands of distinct CDR3 sequences, 9.5% to 15% of them detected once, and less than 20% sits in the top ten. Of note for this clonotype: What it binds is unknown.

The CDR3 loop spans 12 amino acids. V shed 7 bases and J shed 6 bases, with 12 bases lying between them. Per the germline V gene, CDR1 is MNHEY and CDR2 is SVGEGT. The rearrangement uses TRBV6-2 or TRBV6-3 and TRBJ1-1; D is possibly TRBD1 (5 bases). The origin of this receptor is an adult who was a healthcare worker with PCR-confirmed SARS-CoV-2 infection or an uninfected control (not recorded which). The donor label of this sample is uncertain. Here the sequenced sample was whole blood, taken at baseline. CDR3 in amino acids: CASKQAGAEAFF. CDR3 sequence (DNA): TGTGCCAGCAAACAAGCGGGGGCTGAAGCTTTCTTT.